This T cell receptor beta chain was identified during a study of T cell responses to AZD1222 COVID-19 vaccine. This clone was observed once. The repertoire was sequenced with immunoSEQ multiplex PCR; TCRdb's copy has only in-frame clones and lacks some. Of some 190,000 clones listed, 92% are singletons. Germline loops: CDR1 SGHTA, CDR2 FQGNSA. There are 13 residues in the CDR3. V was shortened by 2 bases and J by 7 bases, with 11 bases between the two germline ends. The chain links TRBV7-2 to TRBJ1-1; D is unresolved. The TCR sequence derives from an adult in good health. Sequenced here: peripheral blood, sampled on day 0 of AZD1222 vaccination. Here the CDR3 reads CASSLLGPLEAFF. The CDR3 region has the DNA TGTGCCAGCAGCTTATTAGGCCCGCTTGAAGCTTTCTTT.